Below, 18 T cell receptor beta chains from the same sample are listed, as sequenced in a study of blood T cell repertoires in COVID-19. Using immunoSEQ multiplex PCR, the repertoire was profiled, and TCRdb retains in-frame clones only, with some absent. The sample shows approximately 280,000 clones, roughly 89% of them seen only once. Material: peripheral blood. The receptors come from a man aged 45-65 years with acute or convalescent COVID-19.

J is TRBJ2-7 and V is TRBV19, with 8 bases identical to TRBD2. The V segment lost 6 bases and the J segment 1 base; nucleotides outside the gene matches: 2. The CDR3 loop spans 13 amino acids. Germline V lookup: CDR1 LNHDA, CDR2 SQIVND (reference sequence). CDR3 bases: TGTGCCAGTAGGGGACTAGGGTCCTACGAGCAGTACTTC. It translates to CASRGLGSYEQYF.

The chain joins TRBV4-1 to TRBJ1-4; maybe TRBD1 (6 bases). CDR3 length: 15 amino acids. Germline V gene sequence: CDR1 MGHRA, CDR2 YSYEKL. The V end lost 3 bases, the J end lost 8 bases, and 16 bases lay between the germline ends. The CDR3 here is CASSHLGGVLEKLFF. For the CDR3, the DNA is TGCGCCAGCAGCCATTTAGGGGGGGTGTTGGAAAAACTGTTTTTT.

The sample holds one count of this clone. The chain combines TRBV7-8 with TRBJ1-1, with D uncertain. This CDR3 contains 14 residues. The germline V gene encodes CDR1 SGHVS and CDR2 FQNEAQ. Trimming removed 1 base at V and 7 bases at J, with 13 bases between. CDR3 nucleotide sequence: TGTGCCAGCAGCTTAGTGGAGGATCAAGGTGAAGCTTTCTTT. Its protein product is CASSLVEDQGEAFF.

The genes are TRBV5-1 and TRBJ2-5; 7 bases map to TRBD2. The CDR3 contains 14 residues. After removal of 5 bases from V and 0 bases from J, the junction contained 4 bases not matched to a gene. The V gene's germline CDR1 is SGHRS and CDR2 YFSETQ. The CDR3 nucleotides read TGCGCCAGCAGGATGCGGGGGAACCAAGAGACCCAGTACTTC. This encodes CASRMRGNQETQYF.

This chain links TRBV5-6 with TRBJ1-1, with TRBD1 as a possible D gene (6 bases). The length of the CDR3 is 15 residues. V was shortened by 2 bases and J by 10 bases, with 21 bases between the two germline ends. Germline CDR1 reads SGHDT; CDR2 reads YYEEEE. This CDR3 reads CASSLGVVPSTGAFF. CDR3 DNA: TGTGCCAGCAGCTTAGGGGTTGTCCCCTCGACAGGAGCTTTCTTT.

V usage is TRBV5-1 and J usage is TRBJ2-1, with D maybe TRBD2 (5 bases). The CDR3 runs to 15 residues. Germline V gene data show CDR1 as SGHRS and CDR2 as YFSETQ. Deletions cut 4 bases from V and 2 bases from J, with 13 bases between. The CDR3 DNA follows: TGCGCCAGCAGCGAGGAGGACCGTACCTACAATGAGCAGTTCTTC. Its protein is CASSEEDRTYNEQFF.

This clone has only one observation. The chain recombines TRBV4-1 with TRBJ1-4; D not certain. The CDR3 contains 15 residues. V lost 8 bases and J lost 4, with 17 bases in between. Per germline, CDR1 MGHRA and CDR2 YSYEKL. CDR3 in amino acids: CASARPGMDNEKLFF. The CDR3 DNA sequence: TGCGCCAGCGCGAGACCGGGGATGGATAATGAAAAACTGTTTTTT.

J is TRBJ2-5 and V is TRBV7-8, with 8 positions matching TRBD1. Germline CDR1 reads SGHVS; CDR2 reads FQNEAQ. The V segment lost 5 bases and the J segment 5 bases; nucleotides outside the gene matches: 13. The length of the CDR3 is 16 residues. The CDR3 coding sequence is TGTGCCAGCAGCCGAACTCTGGACAGGGCTAAGGAGACCCAGTACTTC. Protein: CASSRTLDRAKETQYF.

The V and J genes are TRBV4-1 and TRBJ2-5; 7 positions agree with TRBD1. Germline V gene lookup returns CDR1 MGHRA and CDR2 YSYEKL. This CDR3 has 18 residues. With 1 base clipped from V and 4 bases from J, the junction kept 15 bases outside the gene matches. DNA for the CDR3: TGCGCCAGCAGCCAAGGACCTAGGACAGGAACTAGGGCAGAGACCCAGTACTTC. Translating gives CASSQGPRTGTRAETQYF.

This chain connects TRBV5-6 to TRBJ1-3; D is uncertain. V lost 2 bases and J lost 2, with 11 bases in between. Germline CDR1 reads SGHDT; CDR2 reads YYEEEE. The CDR3 sequence is 15 residues long. CDR3 loop: CASSFGSSTGNTIYF. CDR3 nucleotides: TGTGCCAGCAGCTTCGGTTCGTCCACTGGAAACACCATATATTTT.

In its sample, this clone was seen a few times. The chain carries TRBV6-5 and TRBJ1-1; D may be TRBD1 (5 bases). The CDR3 covers 14 residues. Germline V gene data show CDR1 as MNHEY and CDR2 as SVGAGI. V was pared by 0 bases and J by 4 bases, with 9 bases between. The CDR3 reads CASSYSMGGTEAFF. CDR3 nucleotide sequence: TGTGCCAGCAGTTACTCCATGGGGGGCACTGAAGCTTTCTTT.

J is TRBJ1-6 and V is TRBV13; perhaps TRBD1 as D (5 bases). The CDR3 has 14 amino acids. V was trimmed by 5 bases and J by 8 bases, leaving 13 bases between them. Looked up from germline, CDR1 is PRHDT and CDR2 is FYEKMQ (reference sequence). The CDR3 DNA sequence: TGTGCCAGCAGCCGCCGGGGGAGGGATTCACCCCTCCACTTT. Amino acid sequence: CASSRRGRDSPLHF.

The V gene is TRBV5-1, the J gene TRBJ1-1; 10 positions agree with TRBD1. After removal of 0 bases from V and 0 bases from J, the junction contained 5 bases not matched to a gene. Germline V gene sequence: CDR1 SGHRS, CDR2 YFSETQ. This CDR3 has 17 residues. This chain's CDR3 is CASSLAGTGDVNTEAFF. DNA for the CDR3: TGCGCCAGCAGCTTGGCCGGGACAGGGGATGTGAACACTGAAGCTTTCTTT. Full variable domain (rest looked up from reference TRBV5-1 and TRBJ1-1): KAGVTQTPRYLIKTRGQQVTLSCSPISGHRSVSWYQQTPGQGLQFLFEYFSETQRNKGNFPGRFSGRQFSNSRSEMNVSTLELGDSALYLCASSLAGTGDVNTEAFFGQGTRLTVV.

The rearrangement links TRBV12-3 or TRBV12-4 to TRBJ2-1; 7 nucleotides align to TRBD2. V gave up 5 bases and J gave up 13 bases; unmatched junction bases: 8. CDR3 length: 12 residues. The CDR3 nucleotides are TGTGCCAGCAGTACTACCCCGGGGGGACAGTTCTTC. Translation: CASSTTPGGQFF.

This chain connects TRBV2 to TRBJ2-7, with a tentative D call TRBD1 (5 bases). V lost 5 bases, J lost 6 bases, and 11 bases lay in between. The germline gives CDR1 SNHLY, CDR2 FYNNEI. The length of the CDR3 is 12 residues. The CDR3 DNA reads as TGTGCCAGCAGTTTCCAGGGCCGCGAGCAGTACTTC. Translated: CASSFQGREQYF.

V usage is TRBV4-1 and J usage is TRBJ2-1; 7 nucleotides line up with TRBD2. This CDR3 region has 15 residues. Germline values: CDR1 MGHRA, CDR2 YSYEKL. The J segment lost 5 bases and the V segment lost 7 bases, leaving 11 bases of the junction unmatched. In DNA, the CDR3 is TGCGCCAGCACCGAACTAGCGATTCGCGACAATGAGCAGTTCTTC. This gives the protein CASTELAIRDNEQFF.

V and J are TRBV18 and TRBJ2-7; D gene uncertain. Trimming took 2 bases from V and 0 from J, leaving 5 bases between them. CDR3 length equals 13 residues. From germline, CDR1 is KGHSH and CDR2 LQKENI. CDR3 in DNA: TGTGCCAGCTCACCATTGAGCTCCTACGAGCAGTACTTC. Translating gives CASSPLSSYEQYF. The complete variable domain, with remaining parts taken from reference TRBV18 and TRBJ2-7, reads NAGVMQNPRHLVRRRGQEARLRCSPMKGHSHVYWYRQLPEEGLKFMVYLQKENIIDESGMPKERFSAEFPKEGPSILRIQQVVRGDSAAYFCASSPLSSYEQYFGPGTRLTVT.

The DNA of the CDR3 is TGTGCCAGCAGTACCTTAGCGGGGGGTCAAGAGACCCAGTACTTC. Protein product: CASSTLAGGQETQYF. The chain uses TRBV6-6 and TRBJ2-5; 10 bases align to TRBD2. Germline CDR1 and CDR2: MNHNY and SVGAGI (reference sequence). The CDR3 loop spans 15 amino acids. Trimming cost V 5 bases and J 2 bases; bases outside gene matches: 5.